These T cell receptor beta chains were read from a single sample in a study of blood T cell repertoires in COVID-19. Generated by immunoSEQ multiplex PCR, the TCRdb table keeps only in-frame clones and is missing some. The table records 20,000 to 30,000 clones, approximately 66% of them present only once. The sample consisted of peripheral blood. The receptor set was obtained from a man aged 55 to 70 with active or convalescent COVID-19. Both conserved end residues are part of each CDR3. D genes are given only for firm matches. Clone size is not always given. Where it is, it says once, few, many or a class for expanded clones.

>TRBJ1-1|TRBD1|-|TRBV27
TGTGCCAGCAGTTTATCGTATACAGGGGGCTGGAGCACTGAAGCTTTCTTT
CASSLSYTGGWSTEAFF
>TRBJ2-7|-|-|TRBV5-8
TGTGCCAGCAGCTTGCTGAGGGGGGGCGAGCAGTACTTC
CASSLLRGGEQYF
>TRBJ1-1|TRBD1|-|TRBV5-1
TGCGCCAGCAGCTTGGTGCCAAGGGGGCGGGACACTGAAGCTTTCTTT
CASSLVPRGRDTEAFF
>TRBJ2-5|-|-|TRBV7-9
TGTGCCAGCACCCCGAGAGGGGGTGTGGAAGAGACCCAGTACTTC
CASTPRGGVEETQYF
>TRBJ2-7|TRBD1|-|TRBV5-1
TGCGCCAGCAGCGGGGACAGTCGCCCCTACGAGCAGTACTTC
CASSGDSRPYEQYF
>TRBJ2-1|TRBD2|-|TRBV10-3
TGTGCCATCAGTGCCAACCTAGCGGGGAACTACAATGAGCAGTTCTTC
CAISANLAGNYNEQFF
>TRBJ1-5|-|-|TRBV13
TGTGCCAGCCATTCCTCCGGGACACCAAATCAGCCCCAGCATTTT
CASHSSGTPNQPQHF
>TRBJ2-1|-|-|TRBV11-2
TGTGCCAGCACCAAAGATACAGGAGTTTTCGATGAGCAGTTCTTC
CASTKDTGVFDEQFF
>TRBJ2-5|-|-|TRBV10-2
TGCGCCAGCAGTCGACAGATCCAAGAGACCCAGTACTTC
CASSRQIQETQYF
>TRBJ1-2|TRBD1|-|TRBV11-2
TGTGCCAGCAGCCCACTGACAGGGAGTGGCTACACCTTC
CASSPLTGSGYTF
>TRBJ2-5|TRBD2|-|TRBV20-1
TGCAGTGCTAGTTATCCCGGTAGCGGGAGGTACCAAGAGACCCAGTACTTC
CSASYPGSGRYQETQYF
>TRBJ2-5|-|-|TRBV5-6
TGTGCCAGCAGCTTTATTCGAGAGACCCAGTACTTC
CASSFIRETQYF
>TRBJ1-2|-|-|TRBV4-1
TGCGCCAGCAGCCAAGAGTTTACTGCTAACTATGGCTACACCTTC
CASSQEFTANYGYTF
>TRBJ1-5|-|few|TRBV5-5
TGTGCCAGCAGCCCCCAAGGGGGGGCCGGAGGCAATCAGCCCCAGCATTTT
CASSPQGGAGGNQPQHF
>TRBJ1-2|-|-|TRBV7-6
TGTGCCAGCAGCTCCCAATTAATACGGGACACCAACTATGGCTACACCTTC
CASSSQLIRDTNYGYTF
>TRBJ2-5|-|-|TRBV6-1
TGTGCCAGCAGTTGGAGGGCCCCGGAGGGGGAGACCCAGTACTTC
CASSWRAPEGETQYF